Detailed here is one T cell receptor beta chain. Across 24 US areas, participants ranged in age from about 18 to 90 years. These data come from a study of blood T cell repertoires in COVID-19. Study-wide context: From T cells, B-cell-depleted T cells, or PBMCs came the material, which was cDNA or gDNA.

This CDR3 region has 17 residues. Germline CDR1 reads MGHRA; CDR2 reads YSYEKL. Losses at the gene ends were 1 base for V and 1 base for J; bases not matched to a gene: 5. In the source study's methods: For nucleated cells, counts were estimated from reference gene primer amplification. Sequenced by immunoSEQ multiplex PCR; TCRdb stores in-frame clones only, minus some. That table is the source of V, J and clone size, and D and trimming were worked out from the DNA. Among about 160,000 clones listed, around 82% were seen once. The clonotype comes from a man aged 40-55 years who had recovered from COVID-19. Sequencing was done on a sample of PBMCs or T cells enriched from blood (not recorded which). This chain joins TRBV4-1 and TRBJ2-3; the match to TRBD2 covers 10 bases. In DNA form, the CDR3 reads TGCGCCAGCAGCCAAGTCTACCTAGCGGGGGGCACAGATACGCAGTATTTT. Translating gives CASSQVYLAGGTDTQYF.